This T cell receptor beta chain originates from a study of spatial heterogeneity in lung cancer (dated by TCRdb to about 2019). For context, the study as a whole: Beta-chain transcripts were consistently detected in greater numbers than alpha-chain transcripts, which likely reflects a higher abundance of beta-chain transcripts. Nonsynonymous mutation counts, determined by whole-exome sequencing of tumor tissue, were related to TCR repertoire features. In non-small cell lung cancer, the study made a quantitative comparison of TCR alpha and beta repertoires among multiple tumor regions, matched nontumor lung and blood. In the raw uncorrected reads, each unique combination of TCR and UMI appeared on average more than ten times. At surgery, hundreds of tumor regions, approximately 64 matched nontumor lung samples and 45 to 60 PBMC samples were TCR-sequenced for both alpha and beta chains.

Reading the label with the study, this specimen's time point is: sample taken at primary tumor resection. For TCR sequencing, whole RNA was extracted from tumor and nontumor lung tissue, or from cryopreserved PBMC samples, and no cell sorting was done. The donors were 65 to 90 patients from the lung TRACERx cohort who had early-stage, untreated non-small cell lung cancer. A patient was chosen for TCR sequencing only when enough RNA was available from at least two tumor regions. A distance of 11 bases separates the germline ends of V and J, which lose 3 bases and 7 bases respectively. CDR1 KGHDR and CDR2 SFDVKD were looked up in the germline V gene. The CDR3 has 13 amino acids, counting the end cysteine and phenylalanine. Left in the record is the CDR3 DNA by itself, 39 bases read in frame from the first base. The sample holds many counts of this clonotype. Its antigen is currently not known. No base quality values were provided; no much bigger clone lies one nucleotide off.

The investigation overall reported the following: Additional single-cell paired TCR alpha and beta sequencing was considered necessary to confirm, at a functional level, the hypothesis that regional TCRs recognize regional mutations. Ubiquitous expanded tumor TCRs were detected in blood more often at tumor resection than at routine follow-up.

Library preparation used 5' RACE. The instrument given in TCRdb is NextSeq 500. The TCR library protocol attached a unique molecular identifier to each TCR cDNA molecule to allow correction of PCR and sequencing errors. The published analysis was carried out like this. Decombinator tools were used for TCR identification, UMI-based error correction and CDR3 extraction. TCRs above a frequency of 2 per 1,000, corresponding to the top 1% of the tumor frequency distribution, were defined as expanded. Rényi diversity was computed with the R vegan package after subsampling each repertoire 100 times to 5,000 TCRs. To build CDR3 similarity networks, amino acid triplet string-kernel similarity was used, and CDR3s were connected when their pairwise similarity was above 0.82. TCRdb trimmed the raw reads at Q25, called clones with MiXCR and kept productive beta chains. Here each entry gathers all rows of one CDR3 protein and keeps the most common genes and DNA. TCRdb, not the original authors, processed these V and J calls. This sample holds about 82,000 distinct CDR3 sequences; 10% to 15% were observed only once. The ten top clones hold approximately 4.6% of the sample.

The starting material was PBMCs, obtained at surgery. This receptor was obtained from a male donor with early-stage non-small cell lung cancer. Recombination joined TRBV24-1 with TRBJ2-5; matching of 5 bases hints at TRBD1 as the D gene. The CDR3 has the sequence CATSDKQGGTQYF. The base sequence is TGTGCCACCAGTGATAAGCAGGGTGGGACCCAGTACTTC.